The present T cell receptor (beta chain) was sequenced within a study of vaccination and CD4 T cells after COVID-19. Study as a whole: Blood was drawn a median around 74 days post second dose, range 14 to 241. Cells were stimulated with overlapping spike peptide pools from SARS-CoV-2, HCoV-NL63, HCoV-OC43 and HCoV-229E.

Treatment defined: approximately 11-day PBMC culture with coronavirus spike peptide pools or control peptides (ViraFEST assay). Negative selection recovered the CD4+ T cells once they had spent about eleven days in culture. This clonotype has a single count. What it binds is unknown. The Oncomine TCR Beta short-read assay generated sequence data from the DNA of cultured CD4+ T cells. TCRdb analysed the PCR reads with MiXCR anew, one entry per CDR3 protein. The sample has roughly 5,400 distinct CDR3 sequences, 35% to 50% seen once; the top ten hold roughly 28%. Trimming pared 0 bases from V and 2 bases from J, leaving 6 bases between. This CDR3 spans 13 amino acids. Germline lookup yields CDR1 SGDLS and CDR2 YYNGEE.

Sequencing was done on a sample of CD4+ T cells from blood, cultured in vitro. The chain has TRBV9 and TRBJ2-7; D not resolved. This TCR came from a human donor who had recovered from COVID-19. The CDR3 loop is CASSVDSAYEQYF. As DNA, the CDR3 is TGTGCCAGCAGCGTAGACTCTGCCTACGAGCAGTACTTC.